These T cell receptor beta chains were read from a single sample in a study of T cell responses to AZD1222 COVID-19 vaccine. The table came from immunoSEQ multiplex PCR; TCRdb's copy has only in-frame clones and leaves some out. The sample contains under 200,000 clones, under 95% of which appear only once. The specimen was peripheral blood, collected 28 days after the second AZD1222 dose. The receptors here all came from an adult who received the AZD1222 COVID-19 vaccine. Each CDR3 is given with its conserved first and last residue. Fields, in order: V gene, clone size, CDR3 length, D gene, J gene, CDR3 DNA, CDR3 protein. A D gene is named only where the DNA matches it firmly. The size of a clone is reported for some rows only, either as once, few or many, or as a class for expanded clones.

V gene: TRBV14; clone size: .; CDR3 length: 13; D gene: .; J gene: TRBJ1-2; CDR3 DNA: TGTGCCAGCAGCCAAGGTCCTTGGTCTGCCTACACCTTC; CDR3 protein: CASSQGPWSAYTF
V gene: TRBV10-3; clone size: many; CDR3 length: 17; D gene: .; J gene: TRBJ2-2; CDR3 DNA: TGTGCCATCAGTCCCCGGTCCGGGACGGAGAACACCGGGGAGCTGTTTTTT; CDR3 protein: CAISPRSGTENTGELFF
V gene: TRBV5-6; clone size: .; CDR3 length: 16; D gene: .; J gene: TRBJ2-7; CDR3 DNA: TGTGCCAGCAGCTTGGAGGCGGGCCCCACCACCTACGAGCAGTACTTC; CDR3 protein: CASSLEAGPTTYEQYF
V gene: TRBV28; clone size: .; CDR3 length: 16; D gene: TRBD2; J gene: TRBJ2-1; CDR3 DNA: TGTGCCAGCAGTCCCCTCGGGGGTAGCGGGGTCAATGAGCAGTTCTTC; CDR3 protein: CASSPLGGSGVNEQFF
V gene: TRBV27; clone size: .; CDR3 length: 14; D gene: TRBD1; J gene: TRBJ1-4; CDR3 DNA: TGTGCCAGCAGTCCGGGACAGATAAATGAAAAACTGTTTTTT; CDR3 protein: CASSPGQINEKLFF
V gene: TRBV6-6; clone size: once; CDR3 length: 15; D gene: TRBD1; J gene: TRBJ1-3; CDR3 DNA: TGTGCCAGCATCCCTTTGGGATTGACAGGGTACACCATATATTTT; CDR3 protein: CASIPLGLTGYTIYF
V gene: TRBV3-1/TRBV3-2; clone size: .; CDR3 length: 13; D gene: TRBD1; J gene: TRBJ1-1; CDR3 DNA: TGTGCCAGCAGTCCCACAGGGGGCCCTGAAGCTTTCTTT; CDR3 protein: CASSPTGGPEAFF
V gene: TRBV21-1; clone size: .; CDR3 length: 12; D gene: .; J gene: TRBJ1-6; CDR3 DNA: TGTGCCAGGTGGGCCTATAATTCACCCCTCCACTTT; CDR3 protein: CARWAYNSPLHF
V gene: TRBV7-9; clone size: .; CDR3 length: 15; D gene: .; J gene: TRBJ1-2; CDR3 DNA: TGTGCCAGCAGTCATATTCTCGTGGACAGCTATGGCTACACCTTC; CDR3 protein: CASSHILVDSYGYTF
V gene: TRBV6-5; clone size: .; CDR3 length: 13; D gene: .; J gene: TRBJ1-1; CDR3 DNA: TGTGCCAGCAGTCCTCCAGTAGTCACTGAAGCTTTCTTT; CDR3 protein: CASSPPVVTEAFF
V gene: TRBV12-5; clone size: .; CDR3 length: 15; D gene: .; J gene: TRBJ2-1; CDR3 DNA: TGTGCTAGTGGTTTGGGACAGGCGATAAACAATGAGCAGTTCTTC; CDR3 protein: CASGLGQAINNEQFF
V gene: TRBV4-3; clone size: .; CDR3 length: 15; D gene: .; J gene: TRBJ1-2; CDR3 DNA: TGCGCCAGCAGCCCCACGACGGGGGGCGACTATGGCTACACCTTC; CDR3 protein: CASSPTTGGDYGYTF
V gene: TRBV11-2; clone size: once; CDR3 length: 16; D gene: TRBD1; J gene: TRBJ2-2; CDR3 DNA: TGTGCCAGCAGCTTAGGGGCCAGGGGGCGCACCGGGGAGCTGTTTTTT; CDR3 protein: CASSLGARGRTGELFF
V gene: TRBV5-1; clone size: .; CDR3 length: 13; D gene: .; J gene: TRBJ1-2; CDR3 DNA: TGCGCCAGCAGCTTGGCCCTCAATGATGGCTACACCTTC; CDR3 protein: CASSLALNDGYTF